This T cell receptor (beta chain) was sequenced for a study of blood T cell repertoires in COVID-19. About the study: Sites across the United States, Italy and Spain contributed samples from acute and convalescent COVID-19. PBMCs, B-cell-depleted T cells, or T cells were the source of the cDNA or gDNA that made up the material.

In the source study's methods: Scientists estimated how many nucleated cells there were by amplifying reference gene primers. TCRdb keeps only in-frame clones here, not all; method: immunoSEQ multiplex PCR. V and J calls and clone size are those listed in that table; D and trimming were worked out from the DNA. The sample has 200,000 or so clones; approximately 82% are singletons. Trimming at V came to 6 bases and at J to 4 bases, leaving 9 bases not matched to a gene. Looked up from germline, CDR1 is MNHEY and CDR2 is SVGAGI. There are 15 residues in the CDR3. The chain links TRBV6-5 to TRBJ2-5; 9 bases agree with TRBD1. Sequencing was carried out using peripheral blood. The sequence was collected from a human donor in a cohort sampled during active COVID-19. CDR3 nucleotide sequence: TGTGCCAGCAGCCCCACCGGGACAGGGTCAGAGACCCAGTACTTC. Amino acids: CASSPTGTGSETQYF.